The entry below describes one TCR beta chain. This clone has more than one count but fewer than ten. Its antigen is currently not known. Within one base of it there is no much larger clone, and no base qualities were kept. The cohort consisted of 666 healthy bone marrow donors. At the time of sampling, every cohort member was nominally healthy, though immune exposures that went unrecorded were likely present. The donor tested CMV seronegative and was one of the 352 seronegative cohort members. A peripheral blood sample was provided by each donor, and peripheral blood mononuclear cells were used for TCR beta sequencing. The Qiagen DNeasy Blood Extraction Kit was used to extract genomic DNA from the blood cell samples. This entry comes from a study of cytomegalovirus exposure and HLA in healthy donors listed by TCRdb under 2017. As for the study more broadly: An earlier analysis of several hundred of the donors reported around 280 Gb of sequence data and around 100 million unique TCR beta sequences obtained from about 179 million T cells. A later analysis re-analyzed previously published TCR beta repertoires from approximately 670 donors and added high-resolution HLA genotyping to study TCR occurrence patterns. Donor age, sex, ethnicity and CMV serostatus were compiled alongside the repertoire data. Along with the approximately 600-subject first cohort, a separate validation cohort of about 110 different subjects was used. High-throughput TCR immunosequencing, statistical association of individual TCRs with disease status, and machine learning were combined to predict cytomegalovirus infection status. On average, around 230,000 unique TCR beta nucleotide sequences were sequenced per donor among a few hundred genotyped donors of the cohort, with roughly a sixth of those sequences being non-productive. Using immunosequencing, the study profiled T cell repertoires from about 610 subjects and related those repertoires to cytomegalovirus serostatus. The later analysis used no new phenotypic data to find candidate immune exposures, relying instead on TCR beta sequences and their occurrence across donors. Of the 300 to 400 genotyped donors, roughly 85% fell in the genetic ancestry cluster associated with self-reported Caucasian donors. All discovery cohort repertoires had been generated on a single sequencing platform. In a later genetic analysis, genome-wide SNP genotypes for about 65% of the roughly 700 donors were used, and that subset was treated as a discovery cohort. HLA typing covered class I and class II loci at four-digit resolution. Typing coverage varied by locus: about 629-630 donors for A, B, C, DRB1 and DQB1; about 520 for DQA1; about 600 for DPA1; about 450 for DPB1. The study aimed to test whether cataloging public T cell receptors could reveal signatures of past pathogen exposure. In an earlier analysis of 587 of the donors, high-throughput TCR beta sequencing was used to judge whether each TCR beta V gene segment behaved as functional or pseudogenic. Several DR-DQ haplotypes were handled as single units for association and clustering because linkage in the cohort was strong. An early release covering 550 to 650 HLA-typed donors comprised roughly 300 gigabases of sequencing data and approximately 85 million unique TCR sequences. The study at large found these results: The cohort was sequenced for TCR beta chains only, and without alpha or paired-chain data the features that could be detected were limited. Some IMGT-functional V segments, including TRBV6-2 and TRBV6-3, could not be distinguished by the 87-base-pair reads and were therefore excluded. According to a later analysis, most CMV-associated TCR beta chains appeared to be HLA-restricted, and the HLA associations seemed to be driven largely by CMV exposure. HLA typing was unavailable for some donors at each locus, so association tests used only the typed subset. Linkage disequilibrium might explain the correlated functional status among segregating V segments, but an unknown experimental factor could not be ruled out. In a later analysis, HLA-associated TCR beta chains showed more clonal expansion and lower generation probabilities than non-associated chains that were equally common. Immune exposure information for the cohort was limited to CMV serostatus. Several of the top co-occurrence clusters appeared to be linked to parvovirus B19, influenza, CMV and Epstein-Barr virus, according to a later analysis. The study listed approximately 160 TCR beta chains as associated with cytomegalovirus. It was suggested by the authors that the approach could potentially be generalized to other disease states and immunological phenotypes. Specific HLA alleles were associated with 15,000 to 20,000 TCR beta sequences at a false discovery rate of 0.05 in a later analysis. The classifier was reported to diagnose cytomegalovirus status with high specificity and sensitivity in both the original cohort and the validation cohort. In a later analysis, TCR association rates were found to vary across HLA loci, with the most associated TCRs seen for DRB1 alleles and the fewest for HLA-C alleles. In an earlier analysis of 587 of the donors, most TCR beta V segments were observed in productive rearrangements about 87% or about 30% of the time, broadly matching IMGT annotations. A further reported finding was that TCR beta sequences accurately predicted the HLA-A and HLA-B alleles for most subjects in the first cohort. When HLA alleles, especially DR and DQ, strongly co-occurred, attributing TCR associations to individual alleles was difficult. In vitro tests confirmed that a few of the cytomegalovirus-associated TCR beta chains recognize cytomegalovirus antigens. The sequencing pipeline was judged likely to have produced a cluster of highly shared sequence variants as a technical artifact. In a later genetic analysis, fewer N-insertions in productive TCRs were reported among donors in an Asian-associated ancestry cluster than the 666-donor mean. Because counts were too low, about 18 rarely observed V segments, including chromosome 9 orphons, were excluded from the earlier analysis of 587 of the donors. Most TCR sequences were seen in very few donors, while some public TCRs were found in many individuals. A later genetic analysis associated a missense DCLRE1C variant with V-gene and J-gene trimming of TCR beta chains, and an independent cohort replicated the association. Sequencing depth was assumed to be roughly uniform across donors in the presence/absence analyses, though that assumption may not hold.

V is cut back by 4 bases and J by 4 bases, with 4 bases in the junction unmatched. The CDR3 contains 13 residues, cysteine and phenylalanine counted. Only CDR3 DNA is held: 39 bases, read in frame from base 1. CDR1 and CDR2, looked up from the germline V gene (reference sequence), are SGHNT and YYREEE. Library generation was performed with the immunoSEQ multiplex PCR assay. For the multiplex PCR, a mixture combining 60 forward primers for TCR Vbeta segments and 13 reverse primers for TCR Jbeta segments was used. A multiplex PCR assay on genomic DNA amplified the CDR3 region of rearranged TCR beta genes. Amplified TCR beta libraries were sequenced as 87-base-pair reads on the Illumina HiSeq System. The authors' analysis ran thus. A later analysis counted approximately 74 million unique TCR beta chains across the 690 or so repertoires, and roughly 9.9 million of these chains were shared by at least two donors. Raw reads were error-corrected and collapsed into unique sequences by a nearest-neighbor algorithm in which closely related sequences were merged to remove PCR and sequencing errors. CDR3 sequences were aligned to IMGT reference sequences to assign V, D and J gene segments. Each retained sequence needed at least a six-nucleotide match to both a V gene segment and a J gene segment. Rearrangements were classified as productive when the CDR3 lacked stop codons and remained in frame with V and J, and all other rearrangements were classified as non-productive. CDR3 was defined by IMGT convention, running from the second conserved V-encoded cysteine to the conserved J-encoded phenylalanine. The earlier analysis of about 590 of the donors excluded sequences that lacked an unambiguous match to a single V gene segment. An earlier analysis of fewer than 750 of the donors classified V segments as functional when productive rearrangements were above 56.7% and as segregating when the standard deviation between donors was above 5%. A statistical classification framework was built to diagnose cytomegalovirus status from the catalog of TCR beta chain sequences. In a later analysis, TCR nucleotide sequences were compared against IMGT/GENE-DB human TR gene sequences so that V and J genes could be assigned. The TCRdist pipeline was used in a later analysis to assign CDR3 sequences and most-parsimonious VDJ recombination scenarios. In a later analysis, every TCR beta chain was defined by the combination of its CDR3 amino acid sequence and its V-gene family, and reads without a unique V-gene family were dropped. In a later analysis, 550 to 650 highly shared, low-generation-probability nucleotide sequences were removed to address suspected cross-contamination and a sequencing artifact. For each public chain, a later analysis derived a clonal expansion index from normalized ranks of inferred template counts within each repertoire. In a later analysis, generation probabilities were computed with a VDJ recombination model fitted to out-of-frame rearrangements, and the resulting probabilities were checked against IGoR. In a later analysis, TCR-TCR, TCR-HLA and TCR-CMV co-occurrence was scored with hypergeometric tests, and a repertoire-size bias correction was applied to TCR pairs. False discovery rates were estimated in a later analysis by permuting HLA or CMV assignments 20 times. In a later analysis, co-occurring TCRs were grouped with DBSCAN, and TCRdist sequence similarity was added when clustering was performed within HLA-allele-positive subsets. Repertoires with fewer than 30,000 or more than 120,000 public chains, plus five repertoires with anomalous nucleotide sharing, were excluded from co-occurrence clustering. TCRdb's version of the immuneACCESS table is confined to in-frame rearrangements and falls short of the full clone set. An unresolved V gene accounts for under half of the shortfall where checked; the remainder is of unknown origin. V, J and clone size were drawn from that table, and D and trimming were deduced from the DNA. The sample data list 150,000 to 200,000 clones, and 70% to 85% of these were observed just once. The biggest ten clones account for around 1.6% of the sample.

Specimen: PBMCs. The rearranged segments are TRBV5-4 and TRBJ2-5; TRBD1 fits 7 bases in the junction. The TCR sequence derives from a woman aged 30 to 39 in good health and CMV-seronegative. The CDR3 in this case is CASSPDRAETQYF. Read as DNA, the sequence is TGTGCCAGCAGCCCCGACAGGGCAGAGACCCAGTACTTC.